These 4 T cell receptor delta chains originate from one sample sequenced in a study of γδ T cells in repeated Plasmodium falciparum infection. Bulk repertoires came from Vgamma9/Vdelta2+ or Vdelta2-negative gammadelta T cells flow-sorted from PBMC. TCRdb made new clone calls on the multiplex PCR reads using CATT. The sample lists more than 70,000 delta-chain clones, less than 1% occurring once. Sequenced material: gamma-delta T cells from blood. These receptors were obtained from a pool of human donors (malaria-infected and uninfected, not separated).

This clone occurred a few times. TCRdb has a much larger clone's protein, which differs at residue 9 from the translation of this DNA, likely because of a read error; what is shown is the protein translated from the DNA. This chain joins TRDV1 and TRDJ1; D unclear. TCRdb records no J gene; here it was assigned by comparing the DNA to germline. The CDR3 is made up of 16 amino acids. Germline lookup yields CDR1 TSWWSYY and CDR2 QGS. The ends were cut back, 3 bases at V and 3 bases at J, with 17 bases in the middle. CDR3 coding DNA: TGTGCTCTTGGGGAGCTTGCCCGGGGTCCCCCCGATAAACTCATCTTT. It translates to CALGELARGPPDKLIF.

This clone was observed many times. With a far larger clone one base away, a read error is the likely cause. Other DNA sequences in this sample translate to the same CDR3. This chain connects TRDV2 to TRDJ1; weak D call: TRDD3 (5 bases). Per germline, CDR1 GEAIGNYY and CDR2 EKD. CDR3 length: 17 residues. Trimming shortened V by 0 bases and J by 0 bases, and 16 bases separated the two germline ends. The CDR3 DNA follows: TGTGCCTGTGACACCGTGGGGCAGCCAGACCACACCGATAAACTCATCTTT. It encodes CACDTVGQPDHTDKLIF.

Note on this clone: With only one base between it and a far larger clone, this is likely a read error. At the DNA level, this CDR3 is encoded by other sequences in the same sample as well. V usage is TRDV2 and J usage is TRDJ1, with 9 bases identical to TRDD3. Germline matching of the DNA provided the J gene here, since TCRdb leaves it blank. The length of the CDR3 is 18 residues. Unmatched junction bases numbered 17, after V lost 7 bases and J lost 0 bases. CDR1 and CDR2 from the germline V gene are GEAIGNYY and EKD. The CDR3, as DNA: TGTGCCTGCGACTACTGGGGGACTAAGCCTTCATACACCGATAAACTCATCTTT. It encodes CACDYWGTKPSYTDKLIF.

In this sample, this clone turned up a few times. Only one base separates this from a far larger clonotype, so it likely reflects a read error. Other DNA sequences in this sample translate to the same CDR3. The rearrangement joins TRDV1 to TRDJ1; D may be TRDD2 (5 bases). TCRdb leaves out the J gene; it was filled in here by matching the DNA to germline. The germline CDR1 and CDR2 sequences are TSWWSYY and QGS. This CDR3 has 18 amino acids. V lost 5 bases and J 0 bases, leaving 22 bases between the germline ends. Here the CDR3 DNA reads TGTGCTCTTGGGATCGGACCCACGCGCCTACCTTACACCGATAAACTCATCTTT. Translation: CALGIGPTRLPYTDKLIF.